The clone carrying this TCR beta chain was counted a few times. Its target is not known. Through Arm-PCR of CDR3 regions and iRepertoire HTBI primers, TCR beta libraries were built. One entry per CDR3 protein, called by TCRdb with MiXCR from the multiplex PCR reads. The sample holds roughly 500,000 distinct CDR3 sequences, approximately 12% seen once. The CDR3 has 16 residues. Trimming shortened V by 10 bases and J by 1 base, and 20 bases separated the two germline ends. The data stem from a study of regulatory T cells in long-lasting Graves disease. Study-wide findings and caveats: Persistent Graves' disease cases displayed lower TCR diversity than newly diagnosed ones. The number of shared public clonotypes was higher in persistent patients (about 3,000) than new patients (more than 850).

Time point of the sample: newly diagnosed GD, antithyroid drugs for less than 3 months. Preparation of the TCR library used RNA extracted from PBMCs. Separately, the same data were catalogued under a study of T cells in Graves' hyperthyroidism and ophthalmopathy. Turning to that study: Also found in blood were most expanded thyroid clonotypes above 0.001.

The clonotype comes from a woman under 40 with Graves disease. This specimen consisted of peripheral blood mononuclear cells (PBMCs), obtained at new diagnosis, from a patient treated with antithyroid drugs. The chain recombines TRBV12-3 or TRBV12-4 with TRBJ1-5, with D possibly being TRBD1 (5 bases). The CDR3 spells CAITPRTGKSNQPQHF. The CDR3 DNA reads TGTGCCATCACCCCCAGAACAGGTAAAAGCAATCAGCCCCAGCATTTT.